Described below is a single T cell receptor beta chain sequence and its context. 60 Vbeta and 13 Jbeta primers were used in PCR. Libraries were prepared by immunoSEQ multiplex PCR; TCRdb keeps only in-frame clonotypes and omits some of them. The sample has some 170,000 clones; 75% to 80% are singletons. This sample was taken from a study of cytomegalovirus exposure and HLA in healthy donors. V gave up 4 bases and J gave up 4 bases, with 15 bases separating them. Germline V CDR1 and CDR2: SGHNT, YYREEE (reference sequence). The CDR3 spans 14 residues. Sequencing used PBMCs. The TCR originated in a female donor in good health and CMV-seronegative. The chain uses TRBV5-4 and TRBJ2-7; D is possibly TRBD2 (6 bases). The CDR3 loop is CASSQGPGEYEQYF. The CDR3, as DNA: TGTGCCAGCAGCCAAGGTCCGGGAGAGTACGAGCAGTACTTC.